The 4 T cell receptor beta chains reported below all come from one sample, sequenced in a study of blood T cell repertoires in COVID-19 (dated by TCRdb to 2020 to 2021). Library method: the immunoSEQ multiplex PCR assay. The clones in this table, taken by TCRdb from immuneACCESS, are in-frame only. Not every clone is retained; where verified, under half of the shortfall comes from an unresolved V gene, and the cause of the rest is unknown. This sample lists about 250,000 clones; 85% to 90% were detected once. Together, the top ten hold approximately 1.7% of the sample. Specimen: PBMCs or T cells enriched from blood (not recorded which). The receptor source for this set is a man aged 40-49 years who had recovered from COVID-19.

This clone was picked up a small number of times. The chain employs TRBV29-1 and TRBJ2-7; no definite D call. Germline CDR1 SQVTM, CDR2 ANQGSEA. The CDR3 runs to 12 residues. V was shortened by 6 bases and J by 6 bases, with 15 bases between the two germline ends. The CDR3 bases are TGCAGCGTAGACCACAGCCCCGGCGAGCAGTACTTC. This encodes CSVDHSPGEQYF.

The chain uses TRBV10-3 and TRBJ2-7, with D perhaps TRBD1 (6 bases). The CDR3 has 17 amino acids. V lost 7 bases and J 0 bases, leaving 22 bases between the germline ends. Germline V gene lookup returns CDR1 ENHRY and CDR2 SYGVKD. CDR3 amino acids: CAITQGGLGGPSYEQYF. The CDR3 DNA is TGTGCCATCACCCAAGGGGGTCTAGGCGGGCCCTCCTACGAGCAGTACTTC.

The chain uses TRBV7-7 and TRBJ2-5, with unresolved D. The V gene lost 2 bases and the J gene lost 0 bases, with 7 bases spanning the gap. The germline V gene has CDR1 SSHAT and CDR2 FNYEAQ (reference sequence). The CDR3 extends over 14 amino acids. This chain's CDR3 is CASSLNINQETQYF. CDR3 DNA sequence: TGTGCCAGCAGCTTAAACATTAACCAAGAGACCCAGTACTTC.

The chain employs TRBV18 and TRBJ1-3; TRBD1 matches 8 bases. Germline-derived CDR1 and CDR2 are KGHSH and LQKENI. The J segment lost 0 bases and the V segment lost 1 base, leaving 5 bases of the junction unmatched. The length of the CDR3 is 17 residues. The CDR3 DNA is TGTGCCAGCTCACCACTCGGACAGGGCCTCTCTGGAAACACCATATATTTT. It yields the protein CASSPLGQGLSGNTIYF.